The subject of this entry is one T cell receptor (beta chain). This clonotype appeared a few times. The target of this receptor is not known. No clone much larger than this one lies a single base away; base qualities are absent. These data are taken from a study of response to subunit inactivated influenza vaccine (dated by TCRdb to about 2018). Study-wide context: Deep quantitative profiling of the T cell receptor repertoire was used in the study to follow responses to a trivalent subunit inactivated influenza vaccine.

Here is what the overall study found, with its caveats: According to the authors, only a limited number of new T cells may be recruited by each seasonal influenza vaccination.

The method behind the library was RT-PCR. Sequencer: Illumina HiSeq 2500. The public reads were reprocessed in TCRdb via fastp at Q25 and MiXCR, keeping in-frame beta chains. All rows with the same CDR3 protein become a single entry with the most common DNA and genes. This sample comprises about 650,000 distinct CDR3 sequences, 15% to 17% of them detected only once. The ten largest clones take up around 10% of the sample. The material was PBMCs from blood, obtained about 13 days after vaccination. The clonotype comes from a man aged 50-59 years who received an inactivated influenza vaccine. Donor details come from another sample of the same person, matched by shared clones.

The bases are TGTGCCCGTGCGTCCTACAATGAGCAGTTCTTC. It is translated as CARASYNEQFF. The V and J genes are TRBV30 and TRBJ2-1, with the D gene uncertain. V is clipped by 8 bases and J by 1 base, and the sequence between their germline boundaries is 6 bases long. The CDR3 sequence holds 11 residues, the cysteine and phenylalanine included. Kept here is only the CDR3 DNA, which spans 33 bases and is read in frame from base 1. For CDR1 and CDR2, the germline V gene (reference sequence) lists GTSNPN and SVGIG.